This T cell receptor (beta chain) was profiled in a study of T cells in Graves' hyperthyroidism and ophthalmopathy. Amplified TCR beta CDR3 regions came from RNA transcripts. With the HTBI primer set, the TCR CDR3 went through a first round of RT-PCR. In TCRdb, the multiplex PCR reads were re-called with MiXCR into one record per CDR3 protein. Of around 400,000 distinct CDR3 sequences listed, approximately 14% are singletons. In this sample, this clonotype turned up a few times. CDR3 length: 14 amino acids. Trimming removed 1 base from V and 5 bases from J, with 9 bases in between. Germline CDR1 is LGHDT and CDR2 is YNNKEL (reference sequence).

The sequencing input was blood. This sequence originates from a woman under 30 with Graves' hyperthyroidism that later progressed to Graves' ophthalmopathy. V is TRBV3-1 and J is TRBJ2-4; D possibly matches TRBD1 or TRBD2 (5 bases each). In DNA, the CDR3 is TGTGCCAGCAGCCAAGGTGGGGGAGAAAACATTCAGTACTTC. Translation gives CASSQGGGENIQYF.